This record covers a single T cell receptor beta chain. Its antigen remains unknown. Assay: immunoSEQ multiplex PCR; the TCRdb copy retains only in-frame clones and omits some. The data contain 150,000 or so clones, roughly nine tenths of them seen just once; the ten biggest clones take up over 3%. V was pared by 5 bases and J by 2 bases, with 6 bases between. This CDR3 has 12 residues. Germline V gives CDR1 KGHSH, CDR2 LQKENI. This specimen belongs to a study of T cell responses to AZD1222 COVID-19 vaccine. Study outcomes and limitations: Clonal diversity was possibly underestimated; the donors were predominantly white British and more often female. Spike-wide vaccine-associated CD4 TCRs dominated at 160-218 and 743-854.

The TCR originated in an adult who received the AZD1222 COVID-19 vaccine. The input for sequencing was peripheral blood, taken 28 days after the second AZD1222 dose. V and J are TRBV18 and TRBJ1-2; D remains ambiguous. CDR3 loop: CASSTENYGYTF. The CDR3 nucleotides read TGTGCCAGCTCAACAGAAAACTATGGCTACACCTTC.